The entry below gives a single TCR beta chain sequence along with its context. Which antigen it targets is not known. No qualities accompany the bases; no much larger clone lies one base away. The sample's time point label, decoded: cycle 4 day 1 (C4D1), after more than five weeks of nivolumab. Relapse after autologous stem cell transplantation had occurred in all trial patients, and cohorts A, B and C were distinguished by prior brentuximab vedotin exposure. A total of around 60 patients with relapsed/refractory classical Hodgkin lymphoma made up the trial cohort, and each patient's best overall response was complete response, partial response or progressive disease. Single-agent nivolumab was administered to trial patients in the multi-cohort phase II CheckMate 205 trial. An independent review committee assessed best overall response by applying the 2007 International Working Group response criteria. Trial PBMCs were obtained immediately prior to nivolumab initiation (C1D1) and on therapy at cycle 2 day 1 and cycle 4 day 1. Peripheral blood was collected in 8 mL Vacutainer Cell Preparation Tubes, from which PBMCs were isolated by centrifugation and then cryopreserved.

The germline V gene yields ENHRY for CDR1 and SYGVKD for CDR2. The CDR3 contains 15 residues, cysteine and phenylalanine counted. Only CDR3 DNA remains: 45 bases, in frame from the first base. Trimming takes 3 bases off V and 3 bases off J; junction bases not matched to a gene: 4. These data originate in a study of PD-1 blockade in classical Hodgkin lymphoma (TCRdb year 2020). Study-level background: Nivolumab dosing was 3 mg/kg intravenously every 2 weeks, continuing until either disease progression or unacceptable toxicity. A peripheral blood immune signature of response to PD-1 blockade in classical Hodgkin lymphoma was defined using TCR beta sequencing and CyTOF. What the work shows at the level of the full study, not this receptor alone: Patients starting nivolumab less than 1 year after ASCT had lower diversity and were excluded from later analyses to avoid confounding by immune reconstitution. Among trial patients, those achieving complete response had baseline diversity similar to that of newly diagnosed patients, while diversity was significantly lower in partial responders and progressors. Newly diagnosed patients were reported to have lower baseline TCR diversity than healthy donors, and relapsed/refractory patients were reported to have lower baseline TCR diversity still. Only a single clinical trial cohort was studied, and what caused the repertoire differences, possibly disease activity or prior therapy, remained undefined. By C4D1, a significant rise was seen in CD4+ TCR diversity but not in CD8+ TCR diversity (p=0.0027 vs p=0.16), and the rise was most apparent among complete responders (p=0.02).

Genomic DNA was isolated using the Qiagen DNeasy kit from unsorted PBMCs as well as from negatively selected CD4+ and CD8+ fractions. TCR beta CDR3 regions were subjected to amplification by immunoSEQ multiplex PCR with primers that anneal to V and J segments. Amplification bias was minimized using a synthetic immune receptor repertoire, and residual bias was removed computationally after sequencing. In the authors' own workflow: Repertoire diversity was quantified as the Shannon entropy index using custom Python scripts. The unsorted, CD4+ and CD8+ repertoires were each analyzed separately, with the exception of combined analyses, where CD4+ and CD8+ sequences were merged in silico. A clone was considered expanded if an increase in frequency of at least 2-fold after treatment relative to C1D1 was found, and a pseudocount of 0.5 was applied to clones undetected at baseline. Clones with 0 or 1 copy at C1D1 were classified as singleton clones, and clones with 2 or more copies were classified as non-singleton clones. Clones expanded in unsorted samples were annotated as CD4+, CD8+ or unknown by matching protein sequences in sorted samples from the same patient. Wilcoxon tests were applied to paired samples to test diversity changes from C1D1 to C4D1. TCRdb took this table from immuneACCESS and kept in-frame rearrangements with V and J called. Such tables lack part of the clones; where checked against another copy, unresolved V genes explain under half of the gap, and the rest is unexplained. Clone size and V and J calls were adopted from that table, with D and trimming inferred from the DNA. The sample contains tens of thousands of clones, approximately 80% of them found a single time. The ten largest clones take up roughly 20% of the sample.

The TCR sequence derives from a human donor with classical Hodgkin lymphoma. Sequences were derived from peripheral blood mononuclear cells (PBMCs), sampled before the fourth cycle of nivolumab. The chain uses TRBV10-3 and TRBJ2-1; 8 of the junction bases match TRBD1. The nucleotides read TGTGCCATCAGTGATGGACAGGGTGACTACAATGAGCAGTTCTTC. It codes for CAISDGQGDYNEQFF.